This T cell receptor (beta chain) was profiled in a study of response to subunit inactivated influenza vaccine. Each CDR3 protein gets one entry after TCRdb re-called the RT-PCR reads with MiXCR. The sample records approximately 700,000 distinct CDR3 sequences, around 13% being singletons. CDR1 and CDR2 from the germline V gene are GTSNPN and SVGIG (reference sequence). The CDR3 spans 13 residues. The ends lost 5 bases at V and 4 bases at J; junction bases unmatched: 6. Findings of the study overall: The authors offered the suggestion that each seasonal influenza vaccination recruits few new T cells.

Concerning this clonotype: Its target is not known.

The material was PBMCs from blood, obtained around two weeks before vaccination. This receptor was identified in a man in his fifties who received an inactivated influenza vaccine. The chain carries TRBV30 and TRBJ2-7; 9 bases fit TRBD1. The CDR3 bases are TGTGCCTGGGGGAGGGACAGGGCATACGAGCAGTACTTC. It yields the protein CAWGRDRAYEQYF.